This TCR beta chain was recorded in a study of early T cells in non-severe SARS-CoV-2 infection. Looking at the study overall: The input, bulk RNA from unsorted whole blood, was sequenced, and chains were unpaired.

This clonotype was detected ten times or more. Its antigen is unidentified. With V trimmed by 4 bases and J by 0 bases, 5 bases remained unmatched. CDR1 SGHRS and CDR2 YFSETQ come from the germline V gene. This CDR3 is built from 16 residues. General study results and limits: Lookups in VDJdb leaned toward anti-spike CD8 responses and missed private and CD4 specificities.

Individual cDNA molecules were tagged with unique molecular identifiers. TCRdb re-analysed the 5' RACE reads in MiXCR, keeping a single row per CDR3 protein. The repertoire holds about 52,000 distinct CDR3 sequences, with 8% to 8.5% as singletons. The chain employs TRBV5-1 and TRBJ1-4, with TRBD1 matching over 8 bases. Sequencing was performed on whole blood. The sequence came from an adult who was a healthcare worker with PCR-confirmed SARS-CoV-2 infection or an uninfected control (not recorded which). DNA of the CDR3: TGCGCCAGCAGCACCGGGACAGGATCAACTAATGAAAAACTGTTTTTT. It is translated as CASSTGTGSTNEKLFF.